This is a list of T cell receptor beta chains from one sample in a study of blood T cells in healthy people across ages. TCRdb itself ran the 5' RACE reads through MiXCR, one entry per CDR3 protein. The sample consists of roughly 1.7 million distinct CDR3 sequences, about 31% of them appearing once. The sequenced material came from blood. These receptors were taken from a woman younger than 45 in good health. Each CDR3 is given with its conserved first and last residue. The D gene is left open where the match is weak. Where a row states a size, it is once, few, many or the class of an expanded clone; other rows omit it.

J gene | V gene | clone size | CDR3 length | D gene | CDR3 protein | CDR3 DNA
TRBJ2-7 | TRBV20-1 | NA | 12 | NA | CRAPSSSYEQYF | TGCAGGGCACCATCCAGCTCCTACGAGCAGTACTTC
TRBJ1-1 | TRBV29-1 | NA | 13 | TRBD1 | CSSSDRLNAEAFF | TGCAGCTCTTCGGACAGGTTGAACGCTGAAGCTTTCTTT
TRBJ2-5 | TRBV11-2 | few | 16 | NA | CASSSPGSVPKETQYF | TGTGCCAGCAGCTCCCCGGGTAGCGTTCCAAAAGAGACCCAGTACTTC
TRBJ1-4 | TRBV7-9 | few | 17 | TRBD1 | CASSLAQTGGAGEKLFF | TGTGCCAGCAGCTTAGCGCAAACAGGGGGCGCCGGTGAAAAACTGTTTTTT
TRBJ1-2 | TRBV20-1 | NA | 15 | NA | CSARELGEGSHGYTF | TGCAGTGCTAGAGAGTTGGGGGAGGGGAGCCATGGCTACACCTTC
TRBJ2-1 | TRBV7-8 | few | 16 | NA | CASSLVGTNPYNEQFF | TGTGCCAGCAGCTTAGTGGGTACCAATCCATACAATGAGCAGTTCTTC
TRBJ2-7 | TRBV6-2/TRBV6-3 | NA | 15 | TRBD1 | CASSTHTGGLSEQYF | TGTGCCAGCAGTACTCACACAGGGGGCCTTTCCGAGCAGTACTTC
TRBJ2-7 | TRBV7-2 | NA | 16 | TRBD1 | CASGQQPGTGGGEQYF | TGTGCCAGCGGCCAGCAACCCGGGACAGGGGGTGGCGAGCAGTACTTC
TRBJ1-2 | TRBV27 | few | 14 | TRBD1 | CASSPGQAPGGYTF | TGTGCCAGCAGCCCGGGACAGGCCCCGGGGGGCTACACCTTC
TRBJ2-7 | TRBV20-1 | NA | 14 | NA | CSARDIREWREQYF | TGCAGTGCTAGAGATATAAGGGAGTGGCGCGAGCAGTACTTC
TRBJ1-2 | TRBV29-1 | NA | 14 | TRBD1 | CSVTAGQDEYGYTF | TGCAGCGTTACAGCGGGACAGGACGAATATGGCTACACCTTC
TRBJ2-5 | TRBV5-6 | NA | 14 | NA | CASSLYKNQGTQYF | TGTGCCAGCAGCTTATACAAGAACCAAGGGACCCAGTACTTC
TRBJ2-1 | TRBV29-1 | few | 13 | TRBD1 | CSVGQGSYNEQFF | TGCAGCGTGGGACAGGGATCCTACAATGAGCAGTTCTTC
TRBJ2-5 | TRBV7-9 | few | 19 | TRBD2 | CASSLNPFGAGVLSEDQYF | TGTGCCAGCAGCTTAAATCCCTTTGGAGCGGGGGTGTTATCGGAGGACCAGTACTTC
TRBJ1-6 | TRBV20-1 | NA | 15 | NA | CSARVSGTPNSPLHF | TGCAGTGCTAGAGTTTCCGGGACTCCTAATTCACCCCTCCACTTT
TRBJ2-5 | TRBV28 | NA | 18 | NA | CASSFGTTLELYQETQYF | TGTGCCAGCAGTTTCGGGACCACCCTAGAACTATACCAAGAGACCCAGTACTTC
TRBJ2-1 | TRBV2 | NA | 15 | NA | CASNLREGGYNEQFF | TGTGCCAGCAACCTAAGGGAAGGGGGCTACAATGAGCAGTTCTTC
TRBJ2-1 | TRBV10-3 | NA | 16 | TRBD2 | CAIRTTSGGDYNEQFF | TGTGCCATCAGAACCACTAGCGGGGGGGACTACAATGAGCAGTTCTTC
TRBJ1-1 | TRBV25-1 | NA | 15 | NA | CASSAEIRSNTEAFF | TGTGCCAGCAGTGCCGAAATCAGGTCTAACACTGAAGCTTTCTTT
TRBJ1-2 | TRBV20-1 | NA | 15 | TRBD1 | CSARRGTGSTFGYTF | TGCAGTGCTCGCCGGGGGACAGGGTCGACTTTTGGCTACACCTTC
TRBJ2-3 | TRBV20-1 | few | 13 | NA | CSARSPAVDTQYF | TGCAGTGCTAGATCTCCCGCGGTAGATACGCAGTATTTT
TRBJ2-1 | TRBV5-1 | NA | 14 | NA | CASSLLGGPNEQFF | TGCGCCAGCAGCCTACTGGGGGGCCCCAATGAGCAGTTCTTC
TRBJ2-5 | TRBV4-2 | few | 17 | NA | CASSQEGIADFQETQYF | TGTGCCAGCAGCCAAGAGGGGATAGCGGACTTCCAAGAGACCCAGTACTTC
TRBJ2-5 | TRBV7-9 | NA | 16 | NA | CASSNPGRRIGETQYF | TGTGCCAGCAGCAACCCGGGGCGCAGGATCGGAGAGACCCAGTACTTC
TRBJ1-1 | TRBV4-2 | NA | 16 | NA | CASSQDRRGDNTEAFF | TGTGCCAGCAGCCAAGACCGGCGGGGGGACAACACTGAAGCTTTCTTT
TRBJ1-1 | TRBV20-1 | NA | 13 | TRBD1 | CSAGGQMNTEAFF | TGCAGTGCTGGGGGACAGATGAACACTGAAGCTTTCTTT
TRBJ2-5 | TRBV10-3 | many | 15 | TRBD1 | CAISRTGQGKETQYF | TGTGCCATCAGCCGGACGGGACAGGGGAAAGAGACCCAGTACTTC
TRBJ2-5 | TRBV6-6 | NA | 15 | TRBD2 | CASSFIQRGGETQYF | TGTGCCAGCAGTTTCATTCAACGGGGGGGAGAGACCCAGTACTTC
TRBJ2-1 | TRBV2 | NA | 11 | NA | CASRESREQFF | TGTGCCAGCAGGGAGTCGCGTGAGCAGTTCTTC
TRBJ1-5 | TRBV21-1 | NA | 13 | NA | CASRKDSNQPQHF | TGTGCCAGCAGGAAAGATAGCAATCAGCCCCAGCATTTT
TRBJ2-5 | TRBV20-1 | NA | 13 | TRBD2 | CSAHHPGGETQYF | TGCAGTGCGCATCATCCGGGAGGAGAGACCCAGTACTTC
TRBJ2-5 | TRBV11-2 | NA | 14 | NA | CASSILSGGETQYF | TGTGCCAGCAGCATTTTATCGGGGGGCGAGACCCAGTACTTC
TRBJ1-2 | TRBV9 | NA | 16 | NA | CAGSVEAGRGSYGYTF | TGTGCCGGCAGCGTAGAGGCGGGCAGGGGATCCTATGGCTACACCTTC
TRBJ2-1 | TRBV20-1 | NA | 13 | TRBD1 | CSGAAGGFYEQFF | TGCAGTGGAGCGGCAGGGGGCTTCTATGAGCAGTTCTTC
TRBJ1-5 | TRBV4-1 | few | 16 | TRBD1 | CASSQDRGLGNQPQHF | TGCGCCAGCAGCCAAGACAGGGGGCTCGGCAATCAGCCCCAGCATTTT
TRBJ2-5 | TRBV29-1 | many | 13 | NA | CSVGGTYQETQYF | TGCAGCGTTGGGGGGACTTATCAAGAGACCCAGTACTTC
TRBJ2-7 | TRBV18 | many | 14 | NA | CASSQSRGPYEQYF | TGTGCCAGCTCACAAAGCAGGGGTCCCTACGAGCAGTACTTC
TRBJ2-1 | TRBV3-1 | few | 16 | TRBD2 | CASSQQLAASYNEQFF | TGTGCCAGCAGCCAACAACTAGCGGCCTCCTACAATGAGCAGTTCTTC
TRBJ2-5 | TRBV27 | NA | 15 | NA | CASSLGLRYQETQYF | TGTGCCAGCAGCCTCGGACTGAGGTACCAAGAGACCCAGTACTTC
TRBJ2-7 | TRBV3-1 | NA | 13 | NA | CASSQGKKGEQYF | TGTGCCAGCAGCCAAGGGAAGAAGGGCGAGCAGTACTTC
TRBJ2-1 | TRBV3-1 | NA | 20 | NA | CASSQETRDRGRGTYNEQFF | TGTGCCAGCAGCCAAGAAACGCGGGATCGGGGCAGGGGAACCTACAATGAGCAGTTCTTC
TRBJ1-1 | TRBV5-1 | NA | 15 | NA | CASSPAGGMNTEAFF | TGCGCCAGCAGCCCGGCGGGGGGCATGAACACTGAAGCTTTCTTT
TRBJ2-2 | TRBV4-2 | NA | 18 | NA | CASSQGPPRDLNTGELFF | TGTGCCAGCAGCCAAGGCCCCCCCCGGGACTTGAACACCGGGGAGCTGTTTTTT
TRBJ2-7 | TRBV5-1 | many | 15 | TRBD1 | CASSQGQTSSYEQYF | TGCGCCAGCAGCCAGGGACAGACCAGCTCCTACGAGCAGTACTTC
TRBJ2-7 | TRBV6-4 | NA | 16 | NA | CASSDSKRRAPYEQYF | TGTGCCAGCAGTGACTCGAAAAGGAGGGCCCCCTACGAGCAGTACTTC
TRBJ1-2 | TRBV20-1 | NA | 13 | TRBD1 | CSAERTGSYGYTF | TGCAGTGCCGAAAGGACAGGTTCCTATGGCTACACCTTC
TRBJ2-5 | TRBV2 | few | 13 | NA | CASRKGDGETQYF | TGTGCCAGCAGGAAGGGGGACGGGGAGACCCAGTACTTC